The rows below give T cell receptor beta chains drawn from one sample of a study of blood T cells in healthy people across ages. TCRdb re-called the 5' RACE reads through MiXCR, storing one row per CDR3 protein. The data show about 900,000 distinct CDR3 sequences, with 40% to 60% seen just once and 13% held by the top ten. The sample taken for sequencing was blood. The receptors shown here come from a man aged 25-40 years in good health. Both conserved end residues are part of each CDR3. Each record gives: D gene, CDR3 length, V gene, clone size, J gene, CDR3 protein, CDR3 DNA. The D gene is left open where the match is weak. The size entry is marked missing in some rows and otherwise reads once, few, many or a size class.

d_gene: TRBD1; len: 12; v_gene: TRBV15; abundance: -; j_gene: TRBJ2-7; CDR3aa: CATGQGYDEQYF; CDR3nt: TGTGCCACCGGACAGGGGTACGACGAGCAGTACTTC
d_gene: -; len: 12; v_gene: TRBV27; abundance: few; j_gene: TRBJ2-1; CDR3aa: CASSPNWNEQFF; CDR3nt: TGTGCCAGCAGTCCAAACTGGAATGAGCAGTTCTTC
d_gene: -; len: 13; v_gene: TRBV3-1; abundance: few; j_gene: TRBJ1-1; CDR3aa: CASSQGAAREAFF; CDR3nt: TGTGCCAGCAGCCAAGGGGCAGCCCGTGAAGCTTTCTTT
d_gene: -; len: 14; v_gene: TRBV4-1; abundance: -; j_gene: TRBJ1-5; CDR3aa: CASSQWGGNQPQHF; CDR3nt: TGCGCCAGCAGCCAGTGGGGGGGCAATCAGCCCCAGCATTTT
d_gene: TRBD1; len: 13; v_gene: TRBV29-1; abundance: few; j_gene: TRBJ1-6; CDR3aa: CSVRDRVNSPLHF; CDR3nt: TGCAGCGTTAGGGACAGGGTCAATTCACCCCTCCACTTT
d_gene: TRBD2; len: 17; v_gene: TRBV7-8; abundance: few; j_gene: TRBJ2-1; CDR3aa: CASSPLPAGGSYNEQFF; CDR3nt: TGTGCCAGCAGCCCTCTGCCAGCGGGGGGATCCTACAATGAGCAGTTCTTC
d_gene: -; len: 15; v_gene: TRBV5-1; abundance: -; j_gene: TRBJ2-5; CDR3aa: CASSSGTAGQETQYF; CDR3nt: TGCGCCAGCAGCTCCGGGACAGCGGGTCAAGAGACCCAGTACTTC
d_gene: -; len: 15; v_gene: TRBV4-1; abundance: -; j_gene: TRBJ2-7; CDR3aa: CASSQQKTATYEQYF; CDR3nt: TGCGCCAGCAGCCAACAAAAGACAGCAACCTACGAGCAGTACTTC
d_gene: TRBD1; len: 14; v_gene: TRBV6-1; abundance: -; j_gene: TRBJ2-1; CDR3aa: CASIQQGAHGEQFF; CDR3nt: TGTGCCAGCATTCAACAGGGGGCCCACGGGGAGCAGTTCTTC
d_gene: TRBD1; len: 15; v_gene: TRBV5-1; abundance: -; j_gene: TRBJ1-2; CDR3aa: CASSPRGDSIDGYTF; CDR3nt: TGCGCCAGCAGTCCCCGGGGGGACAGCATTGATGGCTACACCTTC
d_gene: TRBD1; len: 15; v_gene: TRBV14; abundance: -; j_gene: TRBJ2-7; CDR3aa: CASSPSGTVSYEQYF; CDR3nt: TGTGCCAGCAGCCCCTCCGGGACAGTCTCCTACGAGCAGTACTTC
d_gene: TRBD2; len: 18; v_gene: TRBV4-1; abundance: -; j_gene: TRBJ2-1; CDR3aa: CASSQEWGGGASYNEQFF; CDR3nt: TGCGCCAGCAGCCAAGAATGGGGCGGGGGGGCTTCCTACAATGAGCAGTTCTTC
d_gene: TRBD1; len: 13; v_gene: TRBV7-9; abundance: -; j_gene: TRBJ1-5; CDR3aa: CASSAQGLQPQHF; CDR3nt: TGTGCCAGCAGCGCACAGGGGTTACAGCCCCAGCATTTT
d_gene: TRBD2; len: 15; v_gene: TRBV20-1; abundance: -; j_gene: TRBJ2-5; CDR3aa: CSAGRGVSAHAQQYF; CDR3nt: TGCAGTGCTGGGAGGGGTGTCTCGGCTCATGCTCAGCAGTACTTC
d_gene: -; len: 13; v_gene: TRBV10-3; abundance: -; j_gene: TRBJ1-2; CDR3aa: CATEGEANYGCTF; CDR3nt: -
d_gene: TRBD1; len: 16; v_gene: TRBV7-9; abundance: few; j_gene: TRBJ1-2; CDR3aa: CASSLVPGQDYYGYTF; CDR3nt: TGTGCCAGCAGCTTAGTTCCGGGACAGGACTACTATGGCTACACCTTC
d_gene: -; len: 14; v_gene: TRBV18; abundance: -; j_gene: TRBJ2-1; CDR3aa: CASSPVGIYNEQFF; CDR3nt: TGTGCCAGCTCACCCGTAGGTATCTACAATGAGCAGTTCTTC
d_gene: -; len: 14; v_gene: TRBV28; abundance: -; j_gene: TRBJ1-5; CDR3aa: CASSLGGSRQPQHF; CDR3nt: TGTGCCAGCAGTTTGGGGGGTAGTCGTCAGCCCCAGCATTTT
d_gene: -; len: 16; v_gene: TRBV28; abundance: -; j_gene: TRBJ2-5; CDR3aa: CASRRRTGKGQETQYF; CDR3nt: TGTGCCAGCAGACGACGTACAGGGAAAGGGCAAGAGACCCAGTACTTC
d_gene: TRBD1; len: 17; v_gene: TRBV24-1; abundance: -; j_gene: TRBJ1-5; CDR3aa: CATSGTGGNRGNQPQHF; CDR3nt: TGTGCCACCTCCGGGACAGGGGGCAATCGGGGCAATCAGCCCCAGCATTTT
d_gene: TRBD2; len: 16; v_gene: TRBV7-2; abundance: -; j_gene: TRBJ2-1; CDR3aa: CASSLGRLAEYNEQFF; CDR3nt: TGTGCCAGCAGCTTAGGGCGACTAGCGGAATACAATGAGCAGTTCTTC
d_gene: TRBD2; len: 15; v_gene: TRBV28; abundance: few; j_gene: TRBJ2-3; CDR3aa: CASSSGLAGVDTQYF; CDR3nt: TGTGCCAGCAGTTCGGGACTAGCGGGGGTAGATACGCAGTATTTT
d_gene: -; len: 13; v_gene: TRBV10-3; abundance: many; j_gene: TRBJ1-2; CDR3aa: CAISEPFNYGYTF; CDR3nt: TGTGCCATCAGTGAGCCCTTCAACTATGGCTACACCTTC
d_gene: -; len: 15; v_gene: TRBV6-1; abundance: -; j_gene: TRBJ2-5; CDR3aa: CASSERTGGGQTQYF; CDR3nt: TGTGCCAGCAGTGAAAGGACGGGGGGCGGTCAGACCCAGTACTTC
d_gene: TRBD1; len: 16; v_gene: TRBV5-1; abundance: -; j_gene: TRBJ2-1; CDR3aa: CASSQGQGVYGNEQFF; CDR3nt: TGCGCCAGCAGCCAGGGACAGGGGGTATACGGCAATGAGCAGTTCTTC
d_gene: -; len: 14; v_gene: TRBV7-7; abundance: -; j_gene: TRBJ2-2; CDR3aa: CASRPDSYTGELFF; CDR3nt: TGTGCTAGCAGGCCGGACAGCTACACCGGGGAGCTGTTTTTT
d_gene: -; len: 17; v_gene: TRBV7-2; abundance: once; j_gene: TRBJ2-2; CDR3aa: CASSLALGGHSTGELFF; CDR3nt: TGTGCCAGCAGCTTAGCGCTCGGGGGGCATAGCACCGGGGAGCTGTTTTTT
d_gene: -; len: 15; v_gene: TRBV5-1; abundance: -; j_gene: TRBJ2-3; CDR3aa: CASSLEGRGTDTQYF; CDR3nt: TGCGCCAGCAGCTTGGAGGGTAGGGGCACAGATACGCAGTATTTT
d_gene: TRBD2; len: 18; v_gene: TRBV4-3; abundance: -; j_gene: TRBJ2-7; CDR3aa: CASSQDHYSGVTHYEQYF; CDR3nt: TGCGCCAGCAGCCAAGACCACTATAGCGGGGTAACCCACTACGAGCAGTACTTC
d_gene: -; len: 14; v_gene: TRBV7-9; abundance: -; j_gene: TRBJ1-3; CDR3aa: CASGSDISGNTIYF; CDR3nt: TGTGCCAGCGGCAGCGATATCTCTGGAAACACCATATATTTT
d_gene: TRBD1; len: 15; v_gene: TRBV6-6; abundance: once; j_gene: TRBJ1-1; CDR3aa: CASNPNRGMNTEAFF; CDR3nt: TGTGCCAGCAACCCGAACAGGGGAATGAACACTGAAGCTTTCTTT
d_gene: -; len: 14; v_gene: TRBV3-1; abundance: -; j_gene: TRBJ2-7; CDR3aa: CASSQGAAYNEQYF; CDR3nt: TGTGCCAGCAGCCAGGGAGCGGCCTACAATGAGCAGTACTTC
d_gene: -; len: 18; v_gene: TRBV6-1; abundance: -; j_gene: TRBJ1-5; CDR3aa: CASSPDRSRVSSNQPQHF; CDR3nt: TGTGCCAGCAGTCCAGACAGGAGCCGTGTATCGAGCAATCAGCCCCAGCATTTT
d_gene: TRBD1; len: 15; v_gene: TRBV27; abundance: -; j_gene: TRBJ1-5; CDR3aa: CASSPTAGGGQPQHF; CDR3nt: TGTGCCAGCAGCCCGACGGCAGGGGGAGGCCAGCCCCAGCATTTT
d_gene: TRBD1; len: 15; v_gene: TRBV4-3; abundance: -; j_gene: TRBJ2-1; CDR3aa: CASSLDRGVGNEQFF; CDR3nt: TGCGCCAGCAGCCTCGACAGGGGGGTGGGGAATGAGCAGTTCTTC
d_gene: TRBD1; len: 14; v_gene: TRBV20-1; abundance: -; j_gene: TRBJ2-3; CDR3aa: CSARRDRGTDTQYF; CDR3nt: TGCAGTGCTAGAAGGGACAGGGGTACAGATACGCAGTATTTT
d_gene: -; len: 13; v_gene: TRBV4-2; abundance: -; j_gene: TRBJ1-2; CDR3aa: CASSQVGQHGYTF; CDR3nt: TGTGCCAGCAGCCAAGTGGGTCAGCATGGCTACACCTTC
d_gene: -; len: 14; v_gene: TRBV12-3/TRBV12-4; abundance: -; j_gene: TRBJ2-5; CDR3aa: CASSVRWVGETQYF; CDR3nt: TGTGCCAGCAGTGTCCGTTGGGTGGGGGAGACCCAGTACTTC
d_gene: -; len: 13; v_gene: TRBV6-5; abundance: many; j_gene: TRBJ2-7; CDR3aa: CASRPNRKREQYF; CDR3nt: TGTGCCAGCAGACCAAACAGGAAGCGCGAGCAGTACTTC
d_gene: -; len: 14; v_gene: TRBV2; abundance: -; j_gene: TRBJ1-1; CDR3aa: CASSGRGMNTEAFF; CDR3nt: TGTGCCAGCAGTGGCAGGGGCATGAACACTGAAGCTTTCTTT
d_gene: -; len: 13; v_gene: TRBV29-1; abundance: -; j_gene: TRBJ1-2; CDR3aa: CSVTRGTGYGYTF; CDR3nt: TGCAGCGTTACTCGGGGGACGGGCTATGGCTACACCTTC
d_gene: -; len: 15; v_gene: TRBV4-1; abundance: -; j_gene: TRBJ1-1; CDR3aa: CASSQEGLLNTEAFF; CDR3nt: TGCGCCAGCAGCCAAGAGGGACTCCTGAACACTGAAGCTTTCTTT
d_gene: -; len: 13; v_gene: TRBV28; abundance: -; j_gene: TRBJ2-7; CDR3aa: CASSRDIPYEQYF; CDR3nt: TGTGCCAGCAGTCGGGACATACCCTACGAGCAGTACTTC
d_gene: -; len: 16; v_gene: TRBV7-2; abundance: once; j_gene: TRBJ1-6; CDR3aa: CASSPPTGRRNSPLHF; CDR3nt: TGTGCCAGCAGCCCGCCCACGGGCAGGAGGAATTCACCCCTCCACTTT
d_gene: -; len: 14; v_gene: TRBV7-9; abundance: -; j_gene: TRBJ2-3; CDR3aa: CASNGQDITDTQYF; CDR3nt: TGTGCCAGCAACGGACAAGACATTACAGATACGCAGTATTTT
d_gene: -; len: 15; v_gene: TRBV7-2; abundance: few; j_gene: TRBJ2-1; CDR3aa: CASSLSKGPYNEQFF; CDR3nt: TGTGCCAGCAGCTTATCCAAGGGTCCCTACAATGAGCAGTTCTTC
d_gene: TRBD2; len: 14; v_gene: TRBV7-8; abundance: -; j_gene: TRBJ2-1; CDR3aa: CASLGGRAYNEQFF; CDR3nt: TGTGCCAGCCTCGGGGGGAGGGCATACAATGAGCAGTTCTTC
d_gene: TRBD1; len: 15; v_gene: TRBV10-3; abundance: few; j_gene: TRBJ2-3; CDR3aa: CAISRTGPSSDTQYF; CDR3nt: TGTGCCATCAGTCGGACAGGGCCTTCTTCAGATACGCAGTATTTT
d_gene: -; len: 15; v_gene: TRBV7-9; abundance: -; j_gene: TRBJ2-2; CDR3aa: CASSSLPGDTGELFF; CDR3nt: TGTGCCAGCAGCTCACTACCGGGGGACACCGGGGAGCTGTTTTTT
d_gene: TRBD2; len: 18; v_gene: TRBV4-1; abundance: -; j_gene: TRBJ2-1; CDR3aa: CASSQVSSSGGPWNEQFF; CDR3nt: TGCGCCAGCAGCCAAGTATCGTCTAGCGGAGGGCCGTGGAATGAGCAGTTCTTC